The 17 T cell receptor beta chains presented below share a single source sample, sequenced in a study of blood T cell repertoires in COVID-19. The table came from immunoSEQ multiplex PCR; TCRdb's copy has only in-frame clones and leaves some out. The table includes about 200,000 clones, around 90% detected once. The sequenced material came from peripheral blood. Every receptor here comes from a man in his sixties who had recovered from COVID-19.

J is TRBJ1-2 and V is TRBV6-5, with TRBD1 matching 7 bases. CDR1 MNHEY and CDR2 SVGAGI come from the germline V gene. V lost 8 bases and J lost 7; bases outside the gene matches: 16. The CDR3 length is 15 residues. CDR3 sequence reads: CASSGTDSSRFGYTF. The CDR3 DNA sequence: TGTGCCAGCTCCGGGACAGATTCTTCGAGGTTTGGCTACACCTTC.

The CDR3 region has the DNA TGTGCCAGTAGTATGACAGGGGAATCTTACTATGGCTACACCTTC. Protein sequence: CASSMTGESYYGYTF. The rearrangement links TRBV19 to TRBJ1-2; 8 nucleotides align to TRBD1. The germline CDR1 and CDR2 sequences are LNHDA and SQIVND (reference sequence). V was pared by 3 bases and J by 3 bases, with 6 bases of the junction left unmatched. The CDR3 sequence is 15 residues long.

This clone has a single count. This chain joins TRBV19 and TRBJ1-5, with D possibly TRBD1 on 6 matching bases. The CDR3 loop spans 12 amino acids. The germline V and J ends were trimmed by 9 bases and 13 bases, with 19 bases remaining between them. CDR1 and CDR2 from the germline V gene are LNHDA and SQIVND (reference sequence). The CDR3 loop reads CASFDRSGAQHF. As DNA, the CDR3 is TGTGCCAGCTTTGACAGGTCCGGTGCTCAGCATTTT.

This chain uses TRBV9 with TRBJ1-1; D is possibly TRBD1 (6 bases). CDR1 SGDLS and CDR2 YYNGEE come from the germline V gene. The V end was cut by 3 bases, the J end by 2 bases, with 11 bases between. The CDR3 contains 14 residues. The CDR3, as DNA: TGTGCCAGCAGCGGAGGACAGACAAACACTGAAGCTTTCTTT. It codes for CASSGGQTNTEAFF.

The chain is built from TRBV4-1 and TRBJ2-3, with a possible D match to TRBD2 (5 bases). Germline V gene data show CDR1 as MGHRA and CDR2 as YSYEKL. This CDR3 is built from 13 residues. V lost 1 base and J 4 bases, leaving 6 bases between the germline ends. This chain's CDR3 is CASSQGTPDTQYF. CDR3 nucleotide sequence: TGCGCCAGCAGCCAAGGGACTCCAGATACGCAGTATTTT.

V is TRBV6-5 and J is TRBJ2-1; D perhaps matches TRBD1 (6 bases). In germline, CDR1 is MNHEY, CDR2 SVGAGI. The CDR3 length is 14 residues. The germline V and J ends were trimmed by 5 bases and 6 bases, with 14 bases remaining between them. Here the CDR3 reads CASSTQGPVNEQFF. The CDR3 DNA reads as TGTGCCAGCAGTACACAGGGACCCGTCAATGAGCAGTTCTTC.

A remark on this clone: Other DNA sequences in the sample encode the same CDR3. This chain links TRBV5-5 with TRBJ2-3; D remains ambiguous. Trimming took 0 bases from V and 5 from J, leaving 4 bases between them. CDR3 length equals 12 residues. Germline CDR1 and CDR2: SGHKS and YYEKEE (reference sequence). CDR3 sequence: CASSLALDTQYF. Written as DNA, the CDR3 is TGTGCCAGCAGCTTGGCGTTAGATACGCAGTATTTT.

In its sample, this clone is medium-sized. This chain uses TRBV6-5 with TRBJ1-4, with D uncertain. There are 14 residues in the CDR3. Germline CDR1 MNHEY, CDR2 SVGAGI. Deletions cut 8 bases from V and 0 bases from J, with 10 bases between. The CDR3 spells CASRSGATNEKLFF. Here the CDR3 DNA reads TGTGCCAGCCGATCGGGTGCAACTAATGAAAAACTGTTTTTT.

The gene calls are TRBV18 and TRBJ2-7; the D gene is possibly TRBD1 (5 bases). Germline assignment: CDR1 KGHSH and CDR2 LQKENI. This CDR3 is 13 amino acids long. Trimming cost V 1 base and J 3 bases, with 7 bases left between them. Written as DNA, the CDR3 is TGTGCCAGCTCACCACTGACAGACTACGAGCAGTACTTC. Its translation is CASSPLTDYEQYF.

V is TRBV29-1 and J is TRBJ2-3; D uncertain. CDR1 SQVTM and CDR2 ANQGSEA come from the germline V gene. V lost 3 bases and J lost 2, with 9 bases in between. The CDR3 consists of 13 residues. CDR3 DNA: TGCAGCGTTGATCCAGAATTCACAGATACGCAGTATTTT. Its translation: CSVDPEFTDTQYF.

The rearrangement links TRBV5-1 to TRBJ2-3; 11 bases align to TRBD1. Germline CDR1 and CDR2: SGHRS and YFSETQ. V lost 0 bases to trimming and J lost 1 base; unmatched junction nucleotides: 4. The CDR3 runs 17 residues. CDR3 protein: CASSLGDRGLGTDTQYF. CDR3 bases: TGCGCCAGCAGCTTGGGGGACAGGGGGTTGGGCACAGATACGCAGTATTTT.

V usage is TRBV3-1 (or the pseudogene TRBV3-2) and J usage is TRBJ2-6, with TRBD1 matching over 7 bases. The CDR3 sequence is 17 residues long. From germline, CDR1 is LGHDT and CDR2 YNNKEL (reference sequence). The J segment lost 1 base and the V segment lost 3 bases, leaving 6 bases of the junction unmatched. The DNA for the CDR3 is TGTGCCAGCAGCCAGACCCCAGGGGGATCTGGGGCCAACGTCCTGACTTTC. This translates into CASSQTPGGSGANVLTF.

V gene TRBV27 combines with J gene TRBJ1-2; weak D call: TRBD1 (6 bases). CDR3 size: 13 residues. The germline CDR1 and CDR2 sequences are MNHEY and SMNVEV (reference sequence). V lost 5 bases, J lost 8 bases, and 15 bases lay in between. CDR3 DNA: TGTGCCAGCAGTATCTCAGGGGCACGGGGCTACACCTTC. Residues: CASSISGARGYTF.

The rearrangement links TRBV28 to TRBJ1-2; TRBD1 matches 10 bases. The V and J ends lost 4 bases and 2 bases, in that order; junction bases with no gene match: 10. Germline CDR1 reads MDHEN; CDR2 reads SYDVKM. The CDR3 totals 17 residues. The CDR3 reads CASSSASTGGRNYGYTF. The CDR3 nucleotides read TGTGCCAGCAGTTCCGCATCGACAGGGGGCAGGAACTATGGCTACACCTTC.

This clone came up once. V gene TRBV6-5 combines with J gene TRBJ2-3; possible D gene TRBD2, 6 bases. This CDR3 spans 13 amino acids. Looked up from germline, CDR1 is MNHEY and CDR2 is SVGAGI. V was clipped by 6 bases and J by 4 bases, with 11 bases between them. CDR3 bases: TGTGCCAGCAGGCAACTAGCAGCAGATACGCAGTATTTT. Encoded protein: CASRQLAADTQYF.

This chain links TRBV23-1 with TRBJ2-2; tentative D call: TRBD1 (5 bases). TRBV23-1 is known as an ORF, though its function is uncertain. V was cut by 0 bases and J by 2 bases, with 7 bases left in between. This CDR3 contains 15 residues. This CDR3 is CASSQSDRNTGELFF. The CDR3 coding sequence is TGCGCCAGCAGTCAATCCGACAGAAACACCGGGGAGCTGTTTTTT.

This chain links TRBV2 with TRBJ1-2; 12 nucleotides match TRBD1. Germline CDR1 is SNHLY and CDR2 is FYNNEI. The CDR3 length is 14 residues. Germline trimming cut 5 bases from V and 7 bases from J; bases unmatched to any gene: 5. The CDR3 DNA sequence: TGTGCCAGCAGTCCCGGGACAGGGGGCTCTGGCTACACCTTC. It specifies CASSPGTGGSGYTF.